This TCR beta chain appears in the sequencing data of a study of cytomegalovirus exposure and HLA in healthy donors. General study results and limits: Later analysis reportedly placed an Asian-associated ancestry cluster below the roughly 700-donor mean in N-insertions. Researchers catalogued roughly 150 TCR beta chains as cytomegalovirus-associated. The CMV antigen specificity of a few CMV-associated chains was confirmed through in vitro analysis.

On this clone itself: Antigen: not known.

PCR amplification relied on 60 Vbeta primers (plus 13 Jbeta primers). Original processing notes: Some 80 million unique TCR beta chains, 9 million to 14 million shared, were counted in a later analysis. This table comes from immunoSEQ multiplex PCR, and its TCRdb copy is limited to in-frame clones, with some not included. The D gene and trimming were derived from the DNA, and the V and J assignments and clone size from that table. In the table there are over 95,000 clones, 74% of which are singletons. The CDR3 length is 16 residues. Per germline, CDR1 KGHSH and CDR2 LQKENI. The ends lost 4 bases at V and 1 base at J; junction bases unmatched: 5.

Sequenced input: PBMCs. The origin of this receptor is a human donor in good health. This chain links TRBV18 with TRBJ2-2; 8 bases map to TRBD2. The CDR3 coding sequence is TGTGCCAGCTCACAGCAACTAGCGGTGAACACCGGGGAGCTGTTTTTT. It translates to CASSQQLAVNTGELFF.